This is a list of T cell receptor beta chains from one sample in a study of cytomegalovirus exposure and HLA in healthy donors. Clones were read by immunoSEQ multiplex PCR, and TCRdb kept only the in-frame ones, dropping some. Here the sample spans roughly 120,000 clones, 65% to 80% being singletons. Sequencing was performed on PBMCs. The receptors come from a woman in her fifties or sixties in good health and CMV-seropositive. The CDR3 runs from the conserved cysteine through the conserved F or W. The order of the fields is V gene, D gene, J gene, clone size, CDR3 protein, CDR3 DNA. The D gene is left open where the match is weak. The size field is filled for only some rows; it gives once, few, many or a size class.

TRBV7-2	NA	TRBJ1-5	few	CASSLRGDEQPQHF	TGTGCCAGCAGCTTAAGGGGTGACGAACAGCCCCAGCATTTT
TRBV9	NA	TRBJ1-3	NA	CASSVGGESGNTIYF	TGTGCCAGCAGCGTAGGTGGAGAGTCTGGAAACACCATATATTTT
TRBV7-9	TRBD2	TRBJ2-3	NA	CASSLTLAGTDTQYF	TGTGCCAGCAGCTTAACGCTAGCGGGCACAGATACGCAGTATTTT
TRBV5-1	TRBD2	TRBJ2-6	few	CASSLLAGGSGANVLTF	TGCGCCAGCAGCTTACTAGCGGGAGGCTCTGGGGCCAACGTCCTGACTTTC
TRBV27	NA	TRBJ2-6	NA	CASSPPRDTGANVLTF	TGTGCCAGCAGTCCGCCCCGGGATACCGGGGCCAACGTCCTGACTTTC
TRBV29-1	TRBD2	TRBJ2-1	NA	CSVTGASGYYNEQFF	TGCAGCGTTACAGGAGCTAGCGGGTACTACAATGAGCAGTTCTTC
TRBV6-5	TRBD2	TRBJ2-7	NA	CASSLSSGSYEQYF	TGTGCCAGCAGTTTATCTAGCGGGAGCTACGAGCAGTACTTC
TRBV28	TRBD1	TRBJ2-7	NA	CASRGGTGRSGEQHF	TGTGCCAGCAGAGGGGGGACAGGGAGGAGTGGGGAGCAGCACTTC
TRBV5-4	NA	TRBJ1-2	NA	CASSLSSGQNYGYTF	TGTGCCAGCAGCTTGTCTTCCGGACAGAACTATGGCTACACCTTC
TRBV7-3	TRBD2	TRBJ2-1	NA	CASSSIERRGGPYNEQFF	TGTGCCAGCAGCTCAATTGAGCGGCGCGGGGGGCCATACAATGAGCAGTTCTTC